This TCR beta chain was documented in a study of T cell changes during pregnancy in multiple sclerosis. Sequencing was performed with immunoSEQ multiplex PCR; in TCRdb, only in-frame clones are kept and a portion is missing. The sample gives about 31,000 clones, approximately 88% of which show up once; 7.9% is in the top ten. CDR1 is MNHNY and CDR2 is SVGAGI in the germline V gene (reference sequence). V lost 6 bases and J 1 base, leaving 12 bases between the germline ends. The CDR3 runs to 14 residues. The sequence was obtained from a female donor with multiple sclerosis, enrolled in a pregnancy study. The genes are TRBV6-6 and TRBJ2-5; D is undetermined. This sample comprised CD8+ T cells from peripheral blood mononuclear cells, obtained before pregnancy. The DNA of the CDR3 is TGTGCCAGCAGACCAAATATGGCCCAAGAGACCCAGTACTTC. Its translation is CASRPNMAQETQYF.